This T cell receptor beta chain was identified during a study of post-analysis software for immune sequencing data. Study-wide background: The study covered relapsing-remitting, secondary progressive and progressive-relapsing courses of multiple sclerosis.

Trimming took 5 bases from V and 0 from J, leaving 7 bases between them. Germline V gene data show CDR1 as SQVTM and CDR2 as ANQGSEA. The CDR3 has 12 residues. Carried by the TCR beta cDNA libraries were unique molecular identifiers. It was from about 0.94 to 9.7 million T cells that about 540,000 cDNA molecules came. TCRdb analysed the PCR reads with MiXCR anew, one entry per CDR3 protein. The sample carries hundreds of thousands of distinct CDR3 sequences, 25% to 30% recorded once. Study conclusions and caveats: Among multiple sclerosis patients, normalized Chao1 diversity was significantly below that of controls. Among about 5 TRBV segments more frequent in patients than controls were TRBV5-6, TRBV5-1 and TRBV20-1. F measure clustering grouped samples strongly by preparation batch.

This clonotype was observed many times. Antigen: not known. The receptor was isolated from a girl between 10 and 17 years old with multiple sclerosis. The specimen was blood. The chain is built from TRBV29-1 and TRBJ1-2, with no clear D. The CDR3 DNA sequence: TGCAGCGTTCTTCCCACTAACTATGGCTACACCTTC. The encoded protein is CSVLPTNYGYTF.